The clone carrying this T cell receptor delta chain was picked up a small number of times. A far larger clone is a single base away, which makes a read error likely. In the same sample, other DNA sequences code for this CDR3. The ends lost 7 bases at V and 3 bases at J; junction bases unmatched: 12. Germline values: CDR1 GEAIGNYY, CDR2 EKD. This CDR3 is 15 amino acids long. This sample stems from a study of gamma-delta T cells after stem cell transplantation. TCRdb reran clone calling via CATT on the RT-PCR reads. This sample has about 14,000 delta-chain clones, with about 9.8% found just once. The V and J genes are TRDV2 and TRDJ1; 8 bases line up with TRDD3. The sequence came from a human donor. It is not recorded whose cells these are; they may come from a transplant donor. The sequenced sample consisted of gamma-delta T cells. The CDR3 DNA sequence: TGTGCCTGCGACGCGATGGGGGATCGGCCCGATAAACTCATCTTT. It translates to CACDAMGDRPDKLIF.